One T cell receptor (beta chain) is described in this entry. This sample stems from a study of blood T cell repertoires in COVID-19. Study overall: COVID-19 samples collected from the United States, Italy and Spain covered acute and convalescent phases. T cells, B-cell-depleted T cells, or PBMCs supplied cDNA or gDNA.

This CDR3 region has 13 residues. Losses at the gene ends were 3 bases for V and 1 base for J; bases not matched to a gene: 1. From germline, CDR1 is GTSNPN and CDR2 SVGIG (reference sequence). Per the original data handling: Amplified reference gene primers provided the basis for estimating nucleated cell counts. Measured with immunoSEQ multiplex PCR; TCRdb has only the in-frame clones, and not every one. The V and J calls and the clone size are those of that table, but D and trimming were determined from the DNA. The sample holds about 180,000 clones; 70% to 90% are singletons and the top ten take 7.5% to 10%.

V gene TRBV30 combines with J gene TRBJ1-1; 8 bases fit TRBD1. Sequenced: peripheral blood. The TCR was taken from a man in his fifties with active or convalescent COVID-19. CDR3 loop: CAWRGTGNTEAFF. The CDR3 nucleotides read TGTGCCTGGAGGGGGACAGGGAACACTGAAGCTTTCTTT. The complete variable domain, with remaining parts taken from reference TRBV30 and TRBJ1-1, reads SQTIHQWPATLVQPVGSPLSLECTVEGTSNPNLYWYRQAAGRGLQLLFYSVGIGQISSEVPQNLSASRPQDRQFILSSKKLLLSDSGFYLCAWRGTGNTEAFFGQGTRLTVV.